The 28 T cell receptor beta chains below come from one sample, sequenced in a study of blood T cell repertoires in COVID-19. The data were produced by immunoSEQ multiplex PCR, yet TCRdb's version contains in-frame clones alone and is incomplete. The sample includes 150,000 to 200,000 clones, under 90% seen only once; the top ten take 6.9%. Sequencing input: peripheral blood. Receptors were obtained from a man aged 55 to 70 with acute or convalescent COVID-19.

The chain is built from TRBV19 and TRBJ2-1; D perhaps matches TRBD1 (5 bases). The germline CDR1 and CDR2 sequences are LNHDA and SQIVND (reference sequence). Trimming pared 10 bases from V and 3 bases from J, leaving 13 bases between. The CDR3 loop spans 13 amino acids. CDR3 DNA: TGTGCCACCGCGGTAGGACACTACAATGAGCAGTTCTTC. Amino acid sequence: CATAVGHYNEQFF.

The chain recombines TRBV27 with TRBJ1-2, with a weak D call TRBD1 (5 bases). This CDR3 is built from 13 residues. Trimming took 5 bases from V and 4 from J, leaving 11 bases between them. The germline gives CDR1 MNHEY, CDR2 SMNVEV (reference sequence). The chain's CDR3 is CASSLNRIYGYTF. In DNA form, the CDR3 reads TGTGCCAGCAGTCTGAACAGGATCTATGGCTACACCTTC.

The chain couples TRBV27 to TRBJ1-2; D is ambiguous. Germline CDR1 MNHEY, CDR2 SMNVEV (reference sequence). CDR3 size: 17 residues. Trimming pared 2 bases from V and 8 bases from J, leaving 24 bases between. The CDR3 region is CASSLQKSPPHLSGYTF. The CDR3 DNA is TGTGCCAGCAGTTTACAGAAATCCCCCCCCCACCTCTCCGGCTACACCTTC.

CDR3: CASSQRLHLGGYEQYF. CDR3 sequence (DNA): TGTGCCAGCAGTCAACGGTTGCATCTTGGGGGGTACGAGCAGTACTTC. The V call is TRBV7-9, the J call TRBJ2-7, with D perhaps TRBD2 (6 bases). The CDR3 covers 16 residues. V lost 6 bases to trimming and J lost 4 bases, with 22 bases between them. Germline V gene sequence: CDR1 SEHNR, CDR2 FQNEAQ (reference sequence).

This chain uses TRBV7-9 with TRBJ1-2; 10 bases match TRBD1. The CDR3 runs to 18 residues. Trimming removed 0 bases from V and 3 bases from J; junction bases left unmatched: 10. Germline V lookup: CDR1 SEHNR, CDR2 FQNEAQ (reference sequence). The CDR3 protein is CASSLARSDRGFDYGYTF. Written as DNA, the CDR3 is TGTGCCAGCAGCTTAGCGAGATCGGACAGGGGGTTCGACTATGGCTACACCTTC.

The genes are TRBV12-5 and TRBJ2-1, with D possibly matching TRBD2 (5 bases). Per germline, CDR1 LGHNT and CDR2 FRNRAP. The CDR3 runs 15 residues. Trimming took 0 bases from V and 11 from J, leaving 17 bases between them. The CDR3 here is CASGLVGERTPKQFF. DNA of the CDR3: TGTGCTAGTGGTTTGGTGGGTGAGAGGACTCCTAAGCAGTTCTTC.

CDR3 nucleotide sequence: TGTGCCAGCAGTCCCCTTATGGCCATAACCTACGAGCAGTACTTC. This codes for CASSPLMAITYEQYF. V is TRBV6-5 and J is TRBJ2-7; D remains unclear. The length of the CDR3 is 15 residues. Trimming left V 5 bases short and J 2 bases short, with 16 bases between. Germline CDR1 is MNHEY and CDR2 is SVGAGI.

In the case of this clone: Other DNA sequences in the sample encode the same CDR3. The chain recombines TRBV19 with TRBJ1-6; D is ambiguous. Germline CDR1 LNHDA, CDR2 SQIVND (reference sequence). V shed 4 bases and J shed 0 bases, with 10 bases lying between them. The CDR3 totals 16 residues. CDR3 sequence reads: CASSRGGSSYNSPLHF. DNA of the CDR3: TGTGCCAGTAGTAGGGGAGGAAGCTCCTATAATTCACCCCTCCACTTT.

The chain is built from TRBV4-1 and TRBJ1-1; D unclear. CDR3 size: 15 residues. The V end was cut by 4 bases, the J end by 0 bases, with 12 bases between. Germline CDR1 and CDR2: MGHRA and YSYEKL. The DNA of the CDR3 is TGCGCCAGCAGCCGATCGACACTCATGAACACTGAAGCTTTCTTT. It is translated as CASSRSTLMNTEAFF.

The chain couples TRBV9 to TRBJ2-3; 7 bases align to TRBD2. The germline V gene has CDR1 SGDLS and CDR2 YYNGEE. V lost 4 bases and J lost 5; bases outside the gene matches: 13. The CDR3 is 16 residues long. The CDR3 DNA reads as TGTGCCAGCAGCCGCCGCTCCGGGACTATGGAAGATACGCAGTATTTT. It codes for CASSRRSGTMEDTQYF. Full variable domain (remainder filled in from reference TRBV9 and TRBJ2-3): DSGVTQTPKHLITATGQRVTLRCSPRSGDLSVYWYQQSLDQGLQFLIQYYNGEERAKGNILERFSAQQFPDLHSELNLSSLELGDSALYFCASSRRSGTMEDTQYFGPGTRLTVL.

The J gene is TRBJ2-1, the V gene TRBV20-1; 15 nucleotides match TRBD2. The CDR3 consists of 15 residues. J lost 10 bases, V lost 3 bases, and 7 bases had no gene match. Per germline, CDR1 DFQATT and CDR2 SNEGSKA (reference sequence). DNA for the CDR3: TGCAGTGCTAGTGACCGGACTAGCGGGGGGGACGAGCAGTTCTTC. Residues: CSASDRTSGGDEQFF.

The chain couples TRBV24-1 to TRBJ1-2; no definite D call. The CDR3 totals 13 residues. Germline values: CDR1 KGHDR, CDR2 SFDVKD. The V and J ends lost 3 bases and 3 bases respectively, with 7 bases between them. In DNA, the CDR3 is TGTGCCACCAGTGATGACACCCACTATGGCTACACCTTC. It translates to CATSDDTHYGYTF.

In this sample, this clone turned up a few times. The genes are TRBV6-5 and TRBJ1-1, with 7 positions matching TRBD1. The germline V gene has CDR1 MNHEY and CDR2 SVGAGI. After removal of 5 bases from V and 8 bases from J, the junction contained 8 bases not matched to a gene. The CDR3 loop spans 13 amino acids. The CDR3 DNA sequence: TGTGCCAGCAGTATGACTGTGGACAGGGAAGCTTTCTTT. Translating it yields CASSMTVDREAFF.

The chain carries TRBV6-4 and TRBJ2-1; 13 bases agree with TRBD2. The trim removed 6 bases at V and 0 bases at J, leaving 11 bases unmatched. The germline gives CDR1 MRHNA, CDR2 SNTAGT. CDR3 length: 19 residues. CDR3 sequence (DNA): TGTGCCAGCAGCTTACTAGCGGGAGGGCCCCGTAGCTCCTACAATGAGCAGTTCTTC. Translated, it gives CASSLLAGGPRSSYNEQFF.

V and J are TRBV27 and TRBJ2-1; possibly TRBD2 for D (7 bases). This CDR3 has 14 residues. From germline, CDR1 is MNHEY and CDR2 SMNVEV (reference sequence). Deletions cut 2 bases from V and 8 bases from J, with 13 bases between. The CDR3 DNA follows: TGTGCCAGCAGTTTAAGGGGGGGCCCCGATGAGCAGTTCTTC. Protein product: CASSLRGGPDEQFF.

The rearrangement uses TRBV4-2 and TRBJ1-4; possible D gene TRBD1, 5 bases. Looked up from germline, CDR1 is LGHNA and CDR2 is YNFKEQ. Trimming shortened V by 7 bases and J by 4 bases, and 10 bases separated the two germline ends. This CDR3 has 13 amino acids. The CDR3 DNA reads as TGTGCCAGCACCGATCAGGGTAATGAAAAACTGTTTTTT. Translation gives CASTDQGNEKLFF.

V usage is TRBV5-5 and J usage is TRBJ1-1, with a weak D call TRBD1 (6 bases). Trimming cost V 1 base and J 6 bases, with 13 bases left between them. This CDR3 is built from 14 residues. Germline CDR1 SGHKS, CDR2 YYEKEE (reference sequence). DNA for the CDR3: TGTGCCAGCAGCTTGATTGGGGGGGCGCCTGAAGCTTTCTTT. This encodes CASSLIGGAPEAFF.

This clone was detected once. This chain links TRBV29-1 with TRBJ1-5; a possible D gene is TRBD1 (5 bases). The V gene's germline CDR1 is SQVTM and CDR2 ANQGSEA. V was clipped by 4 bases and J by 7 bases, with 14 bases between them. This CDR3 has 13 amino acids. This chain's CDR3 is CSVAGGVGQPQHF. The CDR3 DNA reads as TGCAGCGTTGCGGGAGGGGTAGGGCAGCCCCAGCATTTT.

V gene TRBV5-5 combines with J gene TRBJ2-1, with D perhaps TRBD2 (5 bases). CDR1 is SGHKS and CDR2 is YYEKEE in the germline V gene (reference sequence). The CDR3 has 18 residues. Trimming cost V 6 bases and J 3 bases, with 25 bases left between them. The CDR3 loop reads CASNYGNIATHIYNEQFF. DNA for the CDR3: TGTGCCAGCAACTACGGGAATATAGCGACTCACATCTACAATGAGCAGTTCTTC.

This clone was seen only a few times. The rearrangement links TRBV20-1 to TRBJ1-5, with a weak D call TRBD1 (6 bases). The ends were cut back, 3 bases at V and 2 bases at J, with 17 bases in the middle. CDR3 length equals 16 residues. The germline gives CDR1 DFQATT, CDR2 SNEGSKA (reference sequence). The CDR3 DNA follows: TGCAGTGCTAGTAAGGGATCACAGGGTGGCAATCAGCCCCAGCATTTT. It yields the protein CSASKGSQGGNQPQHF.

The chain carries TRBV5-6 and TRBJ2-3, with 7 bases matching TRBD1. With V trimmed by 4 bases and J by 5 bases, 13 bases remained unmatched. Germline CDR1 and CDR2: SGHDT and YYEEEE. The CDR3 runs to 16 residues. The CDR3 bases are TGTGCCAGCAGCAGACTCAAAGACAGGGTAGGAGATACGCAGTATTTT. Its translation is CASSRLKDRVGDTQYF.

The CDR3 is CASSQDKTGQSLFF. CDR3 nucleotides: TGCGCCAGCAGCCAAGATAAGACAGGGCAATCCCTGTTTTTT. The V call is TRBV4-3, the J call TRBJ1-4, with 7 bases identical to TRBD1. The CDR3 is 14 amino acids. CDR1 and CDR2 (germline): LGHNA, YSLEER. Unmatched junction bases numbered 9, after V lost 0 bases and J lost 14 bases.

V is TRBV6-1 and J is TRBJ2-1; 8 bases align to TRBD2. The V and J ends lost 1 base and 7 bases, in that order; junction bases with no gene match: 6. The CDR3 sequence is 15 residues long. Germline V gene data show CDR1 as MNHNS and CDR2 as SASEGT. The CDR3 DNA follows: TGTGCCAGCAGTGAAGGAAGCGGGAGAGGAAATGAGCAGTTCTTC. Its protein product is CASSEGSGRGNEQFF.

This chain links TRBV6-2 or TRBV6-3 with TRBJ2-3, with a weak D call TRBD2 (5 bases). The V end lost 0 bases, the J end lost 5 bases, and 9 bases lay between the germline ends. The CDR3 contains 14 residues. Looked up from germline, CDR1 is MNHEY and CDR2 is SVGEGT. CDR3: CASSYSNGGDTQYF. The CDR3 DNA is TGTGCCAGCAGTTACTCGAATGGAGGAGATACGCAGTATTTT.

This clone appeared a single time. Here the CDR3 DNA reads TGTGCCAGCAGCTATCGCCGGGGGGGAAACACAGATACGCAGTATTTT. Its translation: CASSYRRGGNTDTQYF. The chain joins TRBV7-6 to TRBJ2-3; the match to TRBD2 covers 8 bases. V was pared by 4 bases and J by 2 bases, with 8 bases of the junction left unmatched. Germline V CDR1 and CDR2: SGHVS, FNYEAQ. The CDR3 contains 16 residues.

The V gene is TRBV28, the J gene TRBJ1-2, with D possibly TRBD1 on 5 matching bases. The CDR3 consists of 14 residues. Germline-derived CDR1 and CDR2 are MDHEN and SYDVKM. With 4 bases removed from V and 2 bases from J, the gap between germline ends came to 11 bases. Written as DNA, the CDR3 is TGTGCCAGCAGTTCCGGGGGGTCCAACTATGGCTACACCTTC. Its protein product is CASSSGGSNYGYTF.

This clone was seen a single time. V gene TRBV6-6 combines with J gene TRBJ2-5; the D is unclear. Germline V gene data show CDR1 as MNHNY and CDR2 as SVGAGI (reference sequence). The V gene lost 5 bases and the J gene lost 1 base, with 11 bases spanning the gap. This CDR3 region has 14 residues. CDR3 sequence: CASSGSTLQETQYF. As DNA, the CDR3 is TGTGCCAGCAGTGGTAGCACCCTCCAAGAGACCCAGTACTTC.

A remark on this clone: The sample holds other DNA sequences that translate to the same CDR3. The chain has TRBV7-9 and TRBJ2-1; TRBD2 agrees at 8 bases. Germline V lookup: CDR1 SEHNR, CDR2 FQNEAQ (reference sequence). J was trimmed by 4 bases and V by 2 bases; bases with no gene match: 1. The CDR3 consists of 14 residues. For the CDR3, the DNA is TGTGCCAGCAGCTTATCGGGGGGGTACAATGAGCAGTTCTTC. Its translation is CASSLSGGYNEQFF.